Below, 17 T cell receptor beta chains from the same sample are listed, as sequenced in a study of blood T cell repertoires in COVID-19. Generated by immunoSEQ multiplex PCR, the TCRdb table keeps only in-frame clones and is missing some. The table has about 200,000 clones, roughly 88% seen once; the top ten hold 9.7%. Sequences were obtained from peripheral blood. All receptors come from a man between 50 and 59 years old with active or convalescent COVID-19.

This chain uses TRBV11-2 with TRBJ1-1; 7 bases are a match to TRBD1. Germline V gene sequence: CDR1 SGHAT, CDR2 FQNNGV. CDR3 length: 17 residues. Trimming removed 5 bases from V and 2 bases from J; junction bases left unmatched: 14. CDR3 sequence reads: CASSKTKFRQGNTEAFF. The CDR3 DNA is TGTGCCAGCAGCAAAACGAAATTTAGACAGGGAAACACTGAAGCTTTCTTT.

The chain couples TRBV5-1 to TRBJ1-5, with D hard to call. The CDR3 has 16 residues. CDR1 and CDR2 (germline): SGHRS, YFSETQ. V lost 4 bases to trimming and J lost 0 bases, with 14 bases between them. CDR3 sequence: CASSPGAGNSNQPQHF. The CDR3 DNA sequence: TGCGCCAGCAGCCCCGGAGCGGGAAATAGCAATCAGCCCCAGCATTTT.

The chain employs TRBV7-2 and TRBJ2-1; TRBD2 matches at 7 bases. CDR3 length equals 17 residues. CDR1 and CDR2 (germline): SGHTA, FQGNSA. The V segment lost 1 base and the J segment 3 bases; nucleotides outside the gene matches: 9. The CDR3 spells CASSLVLWEGFYNEQFF. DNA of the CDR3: TGTGCCAGCAGCTTAGTTCTCTGGGAGGGCTTCTACAATGAGCAGTTCTTC. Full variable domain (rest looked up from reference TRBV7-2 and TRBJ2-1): GAGVSQSPSNKVTEKGKDVELRCDPISGHTALYWYRQSLGQGLEFLIYFQGNSAPDKSGLPSDRFSAERTGGSVSTLTIQRTQQEDSAVYLCASSLVLWEGFYNEQFFGPGTRLTVL.

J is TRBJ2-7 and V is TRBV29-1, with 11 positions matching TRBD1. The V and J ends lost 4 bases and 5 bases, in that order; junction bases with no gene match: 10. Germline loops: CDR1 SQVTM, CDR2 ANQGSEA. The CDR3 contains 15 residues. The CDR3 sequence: CSVVKPGQGGNEQYF. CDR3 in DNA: TGCAGCGTTGTAAAGCCGGGACAGGGGGGCAACGAGCAGTACTTC.

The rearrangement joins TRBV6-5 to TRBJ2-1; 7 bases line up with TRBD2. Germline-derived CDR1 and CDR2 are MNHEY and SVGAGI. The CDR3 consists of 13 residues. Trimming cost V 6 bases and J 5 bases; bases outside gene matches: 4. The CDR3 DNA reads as TGTGCCAGCAGCGGACGGGGGGACAATGAGCAGTTCTTC. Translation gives CASSGRGDNEQFF.

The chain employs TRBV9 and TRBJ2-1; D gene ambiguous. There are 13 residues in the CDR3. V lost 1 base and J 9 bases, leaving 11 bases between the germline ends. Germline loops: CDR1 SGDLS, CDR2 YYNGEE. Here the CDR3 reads CASSVFPTGEQFF. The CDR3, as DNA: TGTGCCAGCAGCGTATTCCCGACGGGTGAGCAGTTCTTC.

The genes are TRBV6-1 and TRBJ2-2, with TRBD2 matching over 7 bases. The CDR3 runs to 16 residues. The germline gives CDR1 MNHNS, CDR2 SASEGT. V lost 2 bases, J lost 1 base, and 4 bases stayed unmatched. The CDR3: CASSEMASGNTGELFF. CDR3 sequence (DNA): TGTGCCAGCAGTGAAATGGCTAGCGGGAACACCGGGGAGCTGTTTTTT.

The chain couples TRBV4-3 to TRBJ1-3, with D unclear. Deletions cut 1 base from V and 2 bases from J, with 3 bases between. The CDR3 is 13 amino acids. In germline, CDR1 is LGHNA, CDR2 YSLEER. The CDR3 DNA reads TGCGCCAGCAGCCAAGCGGCTGGAAACACCATATATTTT. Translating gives CASSQAAGNTIYF.

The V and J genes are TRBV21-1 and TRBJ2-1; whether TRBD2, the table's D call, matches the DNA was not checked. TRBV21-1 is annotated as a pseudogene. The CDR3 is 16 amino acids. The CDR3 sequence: CASSKDLAELYNEQFF. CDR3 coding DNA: TGTGCCAGCAGCAAAGATCTAGCGGAGCTCTACAATGAGCAGTTCTTC.

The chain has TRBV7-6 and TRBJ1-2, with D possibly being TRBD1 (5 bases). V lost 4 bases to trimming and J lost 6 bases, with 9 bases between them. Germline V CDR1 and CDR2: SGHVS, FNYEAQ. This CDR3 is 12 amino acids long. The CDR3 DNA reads TGTGCCAGCAGCTCTCTAGGGGATGGCTACACCTTC. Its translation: CASSSLGDGYTF.

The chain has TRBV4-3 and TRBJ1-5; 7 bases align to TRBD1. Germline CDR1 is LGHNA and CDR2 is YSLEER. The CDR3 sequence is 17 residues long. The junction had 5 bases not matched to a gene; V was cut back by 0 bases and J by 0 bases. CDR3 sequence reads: CASSQDLGQYSNQPQHF. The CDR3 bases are TGCGCCAGCAGCCAAGATCTGGGACAGTATAGCAATCAGCCCCAGCATTTT.

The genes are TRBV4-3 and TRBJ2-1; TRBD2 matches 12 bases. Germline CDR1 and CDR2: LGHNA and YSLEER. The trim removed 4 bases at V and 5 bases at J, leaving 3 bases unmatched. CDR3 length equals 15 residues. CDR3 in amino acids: CASSLGLAGNNEQFF. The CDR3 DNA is TGCGCCAGCAGCCTCGGACTAGCGGGGAACAATGAGCAGTTCTTC.

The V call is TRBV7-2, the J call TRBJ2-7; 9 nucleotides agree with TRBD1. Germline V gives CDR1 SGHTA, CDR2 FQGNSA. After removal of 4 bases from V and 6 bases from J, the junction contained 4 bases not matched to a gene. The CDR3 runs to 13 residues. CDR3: CASSYRGQGEQYF. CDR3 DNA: TGTGCCAGCAGCTACAGGGGGCAGGGCGAGCAGTACTTC.

The CDR3 loop is CASSLVDRGTHNEQFF. The DNA of the CDR3 is TGTGCCAGCAGTTTAGTTGACAGGGGCACCCACAATGAGCAGTTCTTC. This chain links TRBV28 with TRBJ2-1; 8 nucleotides match TRBD1. The CDR3 sequence is 16 residues long. Trimming took 2 bases from V and 5 from J; bases not matched to a gene: 8. The germline V gene has CDR1 MDHEN and CDR2 SYDVKM.

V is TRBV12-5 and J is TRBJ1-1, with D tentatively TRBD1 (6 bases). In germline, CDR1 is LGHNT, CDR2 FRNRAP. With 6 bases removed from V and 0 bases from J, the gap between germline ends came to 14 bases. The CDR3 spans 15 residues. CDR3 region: CASGPFRGLNTEAFF. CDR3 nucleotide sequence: TGTGCTAGTGGCCCTTTCAGGGGCCTGAACACTGAAGCTTTCTTT. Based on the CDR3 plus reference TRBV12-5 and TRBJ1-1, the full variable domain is DARVTQTPRHKVTEMGQEVTMRCQPILGHNTVFWYRQTMMQGLELLAYFRNRAPLDDSGMPKDRFSAEMPDATLATLKIQPSEPRDSAVYFCASGPFRGLNTEAFFGQGTRLTVV.

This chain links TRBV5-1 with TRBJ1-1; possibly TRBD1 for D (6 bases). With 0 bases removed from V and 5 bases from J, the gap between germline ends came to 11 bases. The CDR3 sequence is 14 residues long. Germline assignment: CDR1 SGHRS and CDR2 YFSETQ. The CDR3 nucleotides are TGCGCCAGCAGCTTGGACGCGAGGGGGACTGAAGCTTTCTTT. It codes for CASSLDARGTEAFF.

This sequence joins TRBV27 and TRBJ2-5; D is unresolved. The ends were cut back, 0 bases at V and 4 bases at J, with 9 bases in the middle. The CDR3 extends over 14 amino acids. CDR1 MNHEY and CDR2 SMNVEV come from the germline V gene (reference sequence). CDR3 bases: TGTGCCAGCAGTTTATCCGACATGAGAGAGACCCAGTACTTC. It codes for CASSLSDMRETQYF.